The rows below give T cell receptor beta chains drawn from one sample of a study of CD8 T cells in Susac syndrome. TCRdb recomputed calls from the immunoSEQ multiplex PCR reads with MiXCR, one row per CDR3 protein. Here the sample spans under 200,000 distinct CDR3 sequences, roughly 94% being singletons. The sample consisted of CD8+ T cells from PBMCs. The receptors were sampled from a human donor with Susac syndrome. CDR3s include the opening cysteine and the closing phenylalanine or tryptophan. The D gene is left open where the match is weak. Clone size is stated in some rows and not others, as once, few, many or a class when expanded.

NA TRBJ1-5 15 TRBV7-2 TRBD1 TGTGCCAGCAGCGATACAGGGGAGGTGTTGCAGCCCCAGCATTTT CASSDTGEVLQPQHF
NA TRBJ2-3 14 TRBV3-1 TRBD1 TGTGCCAGCAGCCCGGGACAGGGCGGGAATACGCAGTATTTT CASSPGQGGNTQYF
NA TRBJ2-7 14 TRBV15 NA TGTGCCACCAGCAGACAGGGCCTCGGGTACGAGCAGTACTTC CATSRQGLGYEQYF
NA TRBJ1-4 13 TRBV20-1 TRBD1 TGCAGTGCCACCGGGACAGGGCATGAAAAACTGTTTTTT CSATGTGHEKLFF
NA TRBJ2-7 15 TRBV15 NA TGTGCCACCAGCAGAGATTTAACTAACTCCTACGAGCAGTACTTC CATSRDLTNSYEQYF
NA TRBJ1-5 15 TRBV20-1 NA TGCAGTGCTAGAGATCGCGGACGCCCAAATCAGCCCCAGCATTTT CSARDRGRPNQPQHF
NA TRBJ1-2 14 TRBV3-1 NA TGTGCCAGCAGCCAGGGCAGGGCTAACTATGGCTACACCTTC CASSQGRANYGYTF
NA TRBJ1-1 12 TRBV20-1 NA TGCAGTGCTAGTGCCGGGTCCGGTGAAGCTTTCTTT CSASAGSGEAFF
NA TRBJ1-5 14 TRBV15 NA TGTGCCACCAGCATGAACAGGGTAAATCAGCCCCAGCATTTT CATSMNRVNQPQHF
NA TRBJ2-7 13 TRBV27 NA TGTGCCAGCAGTTTCTCCGGGGACTACGAGCAGTACTTC CASSFSGDYEQYF
once TRBJ2-7 11 TRBV6-6 NA TGTGCCAGCAGAGGTACGGGACAGCAGTACTTC CASRGTGQQYF
NA TRBJ2-3 16 TRBV4-1 NA TGCGCCAGCAGCCAAGTACAAGGTGCTAGCACAGATACGCAGTATTTT CASSQVQGASTDTQYF
NA TRBJ2-5 13 TRBV5-1 NA TGCGCCAGCAGGAGGGATTACCAAGAGACCCAGTACTTC CASRRDYQETQYF
few TRBJ2-7 16 TRBV7-9 TRBD1 TGTGCCAGCAGCTTGGCCGGGACAGGGCACTCCTACGAGCAGTACTTC CASSLAGTGHSYEQYF
NA TRBJ2-1 15 TRBV19 NA TGTGCCAGTGGACGACCTAAAACTAGTGGAGAGGAGCAGTTCTTC CASGRPKTSGEEQFF
NA TRBJ2-7 13 TRBV3-1 NA TGTGCCAGCAGCCACCCAGACAGTCACGAGCAGTACTTC CASSHPDSHEQYF
NA TRBJ1-4 13 TRBV11-2 NA TGTGCCAGCAGCGTGGGACGGCAAGAAAAACTGTTTTTT CASSVGRQEKLFF
NA TRBJ1-2 11 TRBV19 NA TGTGCCACCAAAGGGATCTATGGCTACACCTTC CATKGIYGYTF
NA TRBJ1-1 16 TRBV4-1 TRBD1 TGCGCCAGCAGCACCTGGGACAGGGGAATGAACACTGAAGCTTTCTTT CASSTWDRGMNTEAFF
NA TRBJ1-2 15 TRBV7-3 NA TGTGCCAGCAGCTCAGGGGACGACAGGAACTATGGCTACACCTTC CASSSGDDRNYGYTF
NA TRBJ2-1 17 TRBV7-3 TRBD2 TGTGCCAGCAGCTCGGGACTAGCGGGGGGGCTAGCCCATGAGCAGTTCTTC CASSSGLAGGLAHEQFF
NA TRBJ2-5 11 TRBV14 NA TGTGCCAGCAGCCCCGGGAAGCCACAGTACTTC CASSPGKPQYF
NA TRBJ2-1 15 TRBV7-9 NA TGTGCCAGCAGCTGGGGCAGTACGTCCTACAATGAGCAGTTCTTC CASSWGSTSYNEQFF
NA TRBJ2-1 16 TRBV20-1 NA TGCAGTGCTAGAGATCCGGGACGAGCAGAGCTCGGTGAGCAGTTCTTC CSARDPGRAELGEQFF
NA TRBJ1-3 18 TRBV12-3/TRBV12-4 TRBD1 TGTGCCAGCAGTTCTTACCGGGACAGGGGAACAGGGGGAAACACCATATATTTT CASSSYRDRGTGGNTIYF
NA TRBJ2-1 16 TRBV7-2 TRBD2 TGTGCCAGCAGCTTAGGATCTAGCGGGAACTACAATGAGCAGTTCTTC CASSLGSSGNYNEQFF
NA TRBJ2-7 15 TRBV12-3/TRBV12-4 TRBD1 TGTGCCAGCAGTTTCCCCGGGACAGGTCTGTCCGAGCAGTACTTC CASSFPGTGLSEQYF
NA TRBJ2-1 15 TRBV18 TRBD2 TGTGCCAGCTCCGAAGGGGAGGGCTCCTACAATGAGCAGTTCTTC CASSEGEGSYNEQFF
NA TRBJ2-1 15 TRBV5-6 TRBD1 TGTGCCAGCAGCTTGGAGCAGGGGGCTAGTAATGAGCAGTTCTTC CASSLEQGASNEQFF
NA TRBJ2-1 15 TRBV7-8 NA TGTGCCAGCAGCTTAGGCGCTAGATCTACGGATGAGCAGTTCTTC CASSLGARSTDEQFF
NA TRBJ2-2 18 TRBV9 TRBD2 TGTGCCAGCAGCGACCAAATTTATACTAGCGAGAACACCGGGGAGCTGTTTTTT CASSDQIYTSENTGELFF
NA TRBJ1-4 14 TRBV9 NA TGTGCCAGCAGCGCGGGACAATCTAATGAAAAACTGTTTTTT CASSAGQSNEKLFF
NA TRBJ2-7 15 TRBV12-3/TRBV12-4 TRBD1 TGTGCCAGCAGTCCGCCGGGACAGGGGAGGTTTGGGCAGTACTTC CASSPPGQGRFGQYF
NA TRBJ2-7 11 TRBV6-6 NA TGTGCCAGCAACGGGGTCTACGAGCAGTACTTC CASNGVYEQYF
NA TRBJ1-1 13 TRBV29-1 NA TGCAGCGTCCAGGGTAGGATGAACACTGAAGCTTTCTTT CSVQGRMNTEAFF
NA TRBJ2-1 16 TRBV3-1 TRBD2 TGTGCCAGCAGCCAAGAACTCAGCGGGGGGTTCAATGAGCAGTTCTTC CASSQELSGGFNEQFF
NA TRBJ2-1 15 TRBV9 TRBD2 TGTGCCAGCAGCCCACGGACTAGCGGGAGCAATGAGCAGTTCTTC CASSPRTSGSNEQFF
NA TRBJ2-6 17 TRBV5-1 NA TGCGCCAGCAGCTTTCTAGGAGATGACTCTGGGGCCAACGTCCTGACTTTC CASSFLGDDSGANVLTF